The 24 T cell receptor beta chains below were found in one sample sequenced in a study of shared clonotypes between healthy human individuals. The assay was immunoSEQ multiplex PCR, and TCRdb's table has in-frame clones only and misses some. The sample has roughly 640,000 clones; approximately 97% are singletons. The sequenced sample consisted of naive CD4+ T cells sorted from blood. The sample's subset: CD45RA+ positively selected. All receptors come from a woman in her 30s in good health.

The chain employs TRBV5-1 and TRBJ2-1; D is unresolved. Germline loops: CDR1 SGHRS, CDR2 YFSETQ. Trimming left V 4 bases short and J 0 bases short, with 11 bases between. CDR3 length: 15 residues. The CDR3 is CASSLATPSYNEQFF. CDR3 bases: TGCGCCAGCAGCCTGGCAACTCCCTCCTACAATGAGCAGTTCTTC.

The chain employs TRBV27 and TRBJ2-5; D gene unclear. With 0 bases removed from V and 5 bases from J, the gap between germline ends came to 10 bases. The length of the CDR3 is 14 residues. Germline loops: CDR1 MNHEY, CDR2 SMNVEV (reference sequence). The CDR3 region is CASSLSALAETQYF. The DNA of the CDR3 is TGTGCCAGCAGTTTATCAGCCTTGGCGGAGACCCAGTACTTC.

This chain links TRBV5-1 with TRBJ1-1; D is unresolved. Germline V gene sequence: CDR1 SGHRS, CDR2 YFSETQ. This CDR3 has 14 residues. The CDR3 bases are TGCGTGAGTAAATTAGGGTCCATGAACACTGAAGCTTTCTTT. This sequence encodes CVSKLGSMNTEAFF.

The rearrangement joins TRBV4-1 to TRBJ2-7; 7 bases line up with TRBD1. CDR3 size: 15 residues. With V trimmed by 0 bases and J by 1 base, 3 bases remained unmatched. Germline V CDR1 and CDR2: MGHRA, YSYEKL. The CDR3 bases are TGCGCCAGCAGCCAAGATTGGACAGGATCCTACGAGCAGTACTTC. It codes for CASSQDWTGSYEQYF.

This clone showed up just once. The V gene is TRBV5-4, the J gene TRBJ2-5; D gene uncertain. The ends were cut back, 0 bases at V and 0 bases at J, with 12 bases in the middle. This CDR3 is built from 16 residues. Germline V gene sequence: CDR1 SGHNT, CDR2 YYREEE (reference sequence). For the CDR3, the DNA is TGTGCCAGCAGCTTGGGTCCAAACGAGTACCAAGAGACCCAGTACTTC. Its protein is CASSLGPNEYQETQYF.

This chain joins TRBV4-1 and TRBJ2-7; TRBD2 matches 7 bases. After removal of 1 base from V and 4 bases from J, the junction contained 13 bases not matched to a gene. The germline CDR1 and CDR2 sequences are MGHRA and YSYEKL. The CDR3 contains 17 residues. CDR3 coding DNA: TGCGCCAGCAGCCAAGGGAGGGGCGGGAGTAATAGGTACGAGCAGTACTTC. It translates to CASSQGRGGSNRYEQYF.

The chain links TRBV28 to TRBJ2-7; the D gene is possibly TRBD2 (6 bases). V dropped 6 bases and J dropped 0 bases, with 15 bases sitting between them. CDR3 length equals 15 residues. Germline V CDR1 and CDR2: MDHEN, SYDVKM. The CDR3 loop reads CASSSSSASSYEQYF. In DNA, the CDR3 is TGTGCCAGCAGCTCCTCTAGCGCGAGCTCCTACGAGCAGTACTTC.

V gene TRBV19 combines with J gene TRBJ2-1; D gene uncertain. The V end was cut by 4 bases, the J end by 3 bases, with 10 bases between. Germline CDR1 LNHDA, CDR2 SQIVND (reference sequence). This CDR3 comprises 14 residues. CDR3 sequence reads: CASSTHSLYNEQFF. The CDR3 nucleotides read TGTGCCAGTAGTACCCACTCCCTCTACAATGAGCAGTTCTTC.

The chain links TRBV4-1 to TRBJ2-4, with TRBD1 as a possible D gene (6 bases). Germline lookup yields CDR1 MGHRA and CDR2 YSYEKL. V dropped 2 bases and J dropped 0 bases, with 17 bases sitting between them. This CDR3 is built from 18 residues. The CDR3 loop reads CASSQLHSGGQAKNIQYF. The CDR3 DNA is TGCGCCAGCAGCCAACTTCACAGTGGGGGACAAGCCAAAAACATTCAGTACTTC.

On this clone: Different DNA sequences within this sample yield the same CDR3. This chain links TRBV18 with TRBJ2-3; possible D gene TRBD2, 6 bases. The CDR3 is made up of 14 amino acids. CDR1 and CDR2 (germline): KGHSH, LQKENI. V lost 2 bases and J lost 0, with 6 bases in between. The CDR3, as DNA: TGTGCCAGCTCACCAACTAGCAGCACAGATACGCAGTATTTT. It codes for CASSPTSSTDTQYF.

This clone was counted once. The CDR3 nucleotides are TGTGCCTGGAGTGGCGCCTTGAACACTGAAGCTTTCTTT. Its translation: CAWSGALNTEAFF. V and J are TRBV30 and TRBJ1-1; unclear D gene. The CDR3 is 13 amino acids. Germline V gene lookup returns CDR1 GTSNPN and CDR2 SVGIG (reference sequence). V was trimmed by 1 base and J by 0 bases, leaving 6 bases between them. Together with reference TRBV30 and TRBJ1-1, the CDR3 gives the full variable domain: SQTIHQWPATLVQPVGSPLSLECTVEGTSNPNLYWYRQAAGRGLQLLFYSVGIGQISSEVPQNLSASRPQDRQFILSSKKLLLSDSGFYLCAWSGALNTEAFFGQGTRLTVV.

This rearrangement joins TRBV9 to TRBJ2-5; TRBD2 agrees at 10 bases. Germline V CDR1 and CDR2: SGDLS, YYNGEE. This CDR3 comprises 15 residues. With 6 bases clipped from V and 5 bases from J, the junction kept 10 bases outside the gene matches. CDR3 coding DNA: TGTGCCAGCACCAGAGCGGGAGGGCCGGGGGAGACCCAGTACTTC. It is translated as CASTRAGGPGETQYF.

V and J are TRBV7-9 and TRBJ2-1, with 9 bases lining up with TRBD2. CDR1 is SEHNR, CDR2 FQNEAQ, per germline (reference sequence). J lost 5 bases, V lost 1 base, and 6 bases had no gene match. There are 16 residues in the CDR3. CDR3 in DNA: TGTGCCAGCAGCTTAGGGCTAGCGGGATCTAACAATGAGCAGTTCTTC. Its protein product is CASSLGLAGSNNEQFF.

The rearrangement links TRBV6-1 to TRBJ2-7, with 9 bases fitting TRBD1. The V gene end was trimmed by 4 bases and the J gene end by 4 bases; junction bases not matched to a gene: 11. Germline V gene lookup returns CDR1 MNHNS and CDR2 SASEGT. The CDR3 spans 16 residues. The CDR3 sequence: CASSAPKQGAGYEQYF. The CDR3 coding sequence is TGTGCCAGCAGTGCCCCCAAACAGGGGGCGGGGTACGAGCAGTACTTC.

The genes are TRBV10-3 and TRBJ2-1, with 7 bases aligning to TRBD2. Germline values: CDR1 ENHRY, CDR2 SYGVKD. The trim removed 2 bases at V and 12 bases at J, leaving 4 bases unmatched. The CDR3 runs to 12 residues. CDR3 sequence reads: CAISETTSAQFF. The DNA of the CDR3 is TGTGCCATCAGTGAGACTACTAGCGCGCAGTTCTTC.

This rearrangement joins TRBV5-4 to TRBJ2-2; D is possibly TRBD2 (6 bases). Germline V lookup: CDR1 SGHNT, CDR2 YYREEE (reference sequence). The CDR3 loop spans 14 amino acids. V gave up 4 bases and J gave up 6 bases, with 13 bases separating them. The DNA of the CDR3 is TGTGCCAGCAGCATATCCGGGAGCCCCGGGGAGCTGTTTTTT. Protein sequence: CASSISGSPGELFF.

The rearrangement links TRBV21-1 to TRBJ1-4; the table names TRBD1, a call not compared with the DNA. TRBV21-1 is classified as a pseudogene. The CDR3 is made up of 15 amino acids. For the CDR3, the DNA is TGTGCCACCCGGGACAGGAGACTCGAGACCGAAAAACTGTTTTTT. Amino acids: CATRDRRLETEKLFF.

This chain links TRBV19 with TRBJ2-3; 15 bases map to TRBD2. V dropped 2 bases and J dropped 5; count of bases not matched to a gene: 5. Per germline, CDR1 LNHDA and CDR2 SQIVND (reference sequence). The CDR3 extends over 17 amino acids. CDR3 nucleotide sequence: TGTGCCAGTAGTATAAATACGGGACTAGCGGGAGGAGATACGCAGTATTTT. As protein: CASSINTGLAGGDTQYF.

Here the CDR3 DNA reads TGTGCCAGTTCTGACGGGAGGGCCGGTTACGAGCAGTACTTC. Translating gives CASSDGRAGYEQYF. This chain links TRBV19 with TRBJ2-5; 8 bases map to TRBD2. The closer fit of TRBJ2-7 to the DNA end suggests the J call may be wrong. The CDR3 has 14 residues. The germline V gene encodes CDR1 LNHDA and CDR2 SQIVND (reference sequence).

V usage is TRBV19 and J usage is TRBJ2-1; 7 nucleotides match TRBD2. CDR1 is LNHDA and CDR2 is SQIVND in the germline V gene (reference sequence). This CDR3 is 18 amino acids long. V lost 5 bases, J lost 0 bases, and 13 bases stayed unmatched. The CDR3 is CASSPAGLGANSYNEQFF. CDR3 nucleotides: TGTGCCAGTAGTCCAGCGGGACTTGGGGCCAACTCCTACAATGAGCAGTTCTTC.

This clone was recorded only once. DNA of the CDR3: TGTGCCAGCAGCTTAGGGGGCTTCCAAGAGACCCAGTACTTC. As protein: CASSLGGFQETQYF. The chain combines TRBV7-8 with TRBJ2-5; a weak D match, TRBD1 (5 bases). V was shortened by 1 base and J by 1 base, with 7 bases between the two germline ends. This CDR3 region has 14 residues. Per the germline V gene, CDR1 is SGHVS and CDR2 is FQNEAQ. Full variable domain (remainder filled in from reference TRBV7-8 and TRBJ2-5): GAGVSQSPRYKVAKRGQDVALRCDPISGHVSLFWYQQALGQGPEFLTYFQNEAQLDKSGLPSDRFFAERPEGSVSTLKIQRTQQEDSAVYLCASSLGGFQETQYFGPGTRLLVL.

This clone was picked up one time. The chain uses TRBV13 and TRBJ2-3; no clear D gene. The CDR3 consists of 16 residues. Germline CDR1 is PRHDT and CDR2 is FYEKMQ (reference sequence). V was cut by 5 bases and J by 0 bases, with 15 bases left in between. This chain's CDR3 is CASSRPEYPSTDTQYF. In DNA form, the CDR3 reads TGTGCCAGCAGCCGGCCGGAGTACCCTAGCACAGATACGCAGTATTTT.

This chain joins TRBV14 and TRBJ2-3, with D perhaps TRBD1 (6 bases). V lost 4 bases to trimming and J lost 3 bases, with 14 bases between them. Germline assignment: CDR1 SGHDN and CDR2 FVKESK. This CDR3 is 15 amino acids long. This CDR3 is CASSPTRGWTDTQYF. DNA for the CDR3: TGTGCCAGCAGCCCTACTAGGGGGTGGACAGATACGCAGTATTTT.

In DNA form, the CDR3 reads TGTGCCAGCAGCTTGGAGGCTATGCAAGAGACCCAGTACTTC. Its translation is CASSLEAMQETQYF. The chain couples TRBV4-2 to TRBJ2-5; TRBD2 might be the D (5 bases). Germline V gene data show CDR1 as LGHNA and CDR2 as YNFKEQ. CDR3 length: 14 residues. V lost 5 bases, J lost 2 bases, and 12 bases lay in between.